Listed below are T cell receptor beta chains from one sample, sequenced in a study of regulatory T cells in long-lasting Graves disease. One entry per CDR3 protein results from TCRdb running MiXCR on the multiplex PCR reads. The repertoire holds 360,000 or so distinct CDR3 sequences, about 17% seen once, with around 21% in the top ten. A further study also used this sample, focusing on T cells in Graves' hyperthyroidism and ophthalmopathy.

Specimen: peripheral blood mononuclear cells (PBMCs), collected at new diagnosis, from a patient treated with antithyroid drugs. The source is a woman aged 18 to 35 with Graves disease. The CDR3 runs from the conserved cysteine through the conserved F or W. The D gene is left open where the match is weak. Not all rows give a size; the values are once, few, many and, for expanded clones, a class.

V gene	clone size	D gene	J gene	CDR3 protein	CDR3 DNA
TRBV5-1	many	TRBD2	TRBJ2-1	CASSGGGTSGRASNEQFF	TGCGCCAGCAGCGGGGGGGGGACTAGCGGGAGGGCCAGCAATGAGCAGTTCTTC
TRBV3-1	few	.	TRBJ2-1	CANSQVLQTYNEQFF	TGTGCCAACAGCCAAGTTCTTCAGACCTACAATGAGCAGTTCTTC
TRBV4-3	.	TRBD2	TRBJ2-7	CASSQDVAGAGRYERYF	TGCGCCAGCAGCCAAGATGTAGCGGGAGCCGGCCGCTACGAGCGGTACTTC
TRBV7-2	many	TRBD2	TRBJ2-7	CASSIGRGLYEQYF	TGTGCCAGCAGCATCGGGAGGGGGTTGTACGAGCAGTACTTC
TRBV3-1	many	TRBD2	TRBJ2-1	CASSQERLAGAGNEQFF	TGTGCCAGCAGCCAAGAGAGACTAGCGGGGGCCGGCAATGAGCAGTTCTTC
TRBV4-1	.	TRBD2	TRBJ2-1	CASSQELRTSNEQFF	TGCGCCAGCAGCCAAGAGTTAAGGACTAGCAATGAGCAGTTCTTC
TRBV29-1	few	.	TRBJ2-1	CSVSGGGSYNEQFF	TGCAGCGTTAGCGGAGGGGGCTCCTACAATGAGCAGTTCTTC
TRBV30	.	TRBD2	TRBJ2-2	CAWSVSLAAGELFF	TGTGCCTGGAGTGTATCGCTAGCGGCCGGGGAGCTGTTTTTT
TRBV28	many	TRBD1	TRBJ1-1	CASSPTRGRGTEAFF	TGTGCCAGCAGTCCAACCAGGGGGCGAGGCACTGAAGCTTTCTTT
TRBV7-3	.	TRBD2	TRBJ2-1	CASASGGGNEQFF	TGTGCCAGCGCTAGCGGGGGTGGCAATGAGCAGTTCTTC
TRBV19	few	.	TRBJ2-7	CASSTRDRATYEQYF	TGTGCCAGTAGTACCCGCGACAGAGCTACCTACGAGCAGTACTTC
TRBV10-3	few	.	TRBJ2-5	CAISERRDPQETQYF	TGTGCCATCAGTGAGAGGAGGGACCCCCAAGAGACCCAGTACTTC
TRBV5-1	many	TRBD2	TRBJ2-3	CASSTGTSGGYTQYF	TGCGCCAGCAGCACTGGGACTAGCGGGGGATATACGCAGTATTTT
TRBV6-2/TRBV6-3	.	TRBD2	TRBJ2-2	CASNHLSGGSIGGTGELFF	TGTGCCAGCAATCACCTTAGCGGGGGAAGTATTGGAGGGACCGGGGAGCTGTTTTTT
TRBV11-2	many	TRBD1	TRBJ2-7	CVSRGPTYEQYF	TGTGTGAGCAGGGGGCCAACTTACGAGCAGTACTTC
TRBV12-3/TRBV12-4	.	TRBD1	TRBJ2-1	CASSLSEDRGDEQFF	TGTGCCAGCAGTTTGAGCGAGGACAGGGGGGATGAGCAGTTCTTC
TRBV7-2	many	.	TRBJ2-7	CASSLWAGPSSYEQYF	TGTGCCAGCAGCTTATGGGCGGGACCCAGTTCCTACGAGCAGTACTTC
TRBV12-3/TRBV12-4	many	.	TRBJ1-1	CASSGTSNTEAFF	TGTGCCAGCAGTGGGACATCAAACACTGAAGCTTTCTTT
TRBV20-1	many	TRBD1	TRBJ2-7	CSARDSQGTIYEQYF	TGCAGTGCTAGAGATTCACAGGGGACAATCTACGAGCAGTACTTC
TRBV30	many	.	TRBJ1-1	CAWSGALYTEAFF	TGTGCCTGGAGTGGGGCGTTATACACTGAAGCTTTCTTT
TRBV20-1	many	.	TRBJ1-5	CSARRGGNSNQPQHF	TGCAGTGCTAGACGGGGAGGGAATAGCAATCAGCCCCAGCATTTT
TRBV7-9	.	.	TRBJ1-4	CASSLRARDKLFF	TGTGCCAGCAGCTTAAGGGCCAGGGATAAACTGTTTTTT
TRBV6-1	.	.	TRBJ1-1	CASSATSSEAFF	TGTGCCAGCAGCGCCACGAGTTCTGAAGCTTTCTTT
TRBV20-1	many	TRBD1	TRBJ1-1	CSARLGGGAGEAFF	TGCAGTGCTAGACTCGGAGGGGGCGCCGGTGAAGCTTTCTTT
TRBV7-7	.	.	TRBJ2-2	CASSLVSPLTGELFF	TGTGCTAGCAGCTTAGTTAGCCCTCTAACCGGGGAGCTGTTTTTT
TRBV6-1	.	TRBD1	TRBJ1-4	CASSVDRAKLFF	TGTGCCAGCAGTGTCGACAGGGCAAAACTGTTTTTT
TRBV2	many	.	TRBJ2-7	CASKGGDSYEQYF	TGTGCCAGTAAGGGCGGGGACTCCTACGAGCAGTACTTC
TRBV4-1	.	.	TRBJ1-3	CASSQDRWGSGNTIYF	TGCGCCAGCAGCCAAGATCGGTGGGGGTCTGGAAACACCATATATTTT
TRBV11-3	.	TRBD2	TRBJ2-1	CASSLFPSGGNEQFF	TGTGCCAGCAGCTTATTCCCTAGCGGGGGAAATGAGCAGTTCTTC
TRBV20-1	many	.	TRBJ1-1	CSATRQATEAFF	TGCAGTGCTACCCGACAAGCGACTGAAGCTTTCTTT
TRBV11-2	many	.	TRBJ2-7	CASSRADSSYEQYF	TGTGCCAGCAGCCGGGCGGACAGCTCCTACGAGCAGTACTTC
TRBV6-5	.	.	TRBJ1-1	CASSYVRVSWNTEAFF	TGTGCCAGCAGTTACGTTAGGGTTTCATGGAACACTGAAGCTTTCTTT
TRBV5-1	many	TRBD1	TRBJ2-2	CASSLEGTGQTGELFF	TGCGCCAGCAGCTTGGAAGGGACAGGGCAGACCGGGGAGCTGTTTTTT
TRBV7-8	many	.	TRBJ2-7	CASSLGTLYEQYF	TGTGCCAGCAGCTTAGGTACTCTGTACGAGCAGTACTTC
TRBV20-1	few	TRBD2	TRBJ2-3	CSATLLSGGGTDTQYF	TGCAGTGCTACTCTCCTTAGCGGGGGGGGCACAGATACGCAGTATTTT
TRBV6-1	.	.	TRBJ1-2	CASRAAGYTF	TGTGCCAGCAGGGCGGCCGGCTACACCTTC
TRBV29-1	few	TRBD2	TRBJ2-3	CSVDGVGRGTSGYTDTQYF	TGCAGCGTTGACGGAGTGGGCAGGGGGACTAGCGGATACACAGATACGCAGTATTTT
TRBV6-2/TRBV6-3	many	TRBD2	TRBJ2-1	CASRSLVAGDYNEQFF	TGTGCCAGCAGGTCCCTGGTAGCGGGGGACTACAATGAGCAGTTCTTC
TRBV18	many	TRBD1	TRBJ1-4	CASSPQGADEKLFF	TGTGCCAGCTCCCCGCAGGGGGCGGATGAAAAACTGTTTTTT
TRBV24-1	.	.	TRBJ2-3	CATSDLRGRGTDTQYF	TGTGCCACCAGTGATTTGCGAGGCCGGGGGACTGATACGCAGTATTTT
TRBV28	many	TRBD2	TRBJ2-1	CASSFPLSGRAAPYNEQFF	TGTGCCAGCAGTTTTCCCCTAAGCGGGAGGGCCGCCCCCTACAATGAGCAGTTCTTC
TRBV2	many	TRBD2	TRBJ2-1	CASRWAGGENEQFF	TGTGCCAGCAGGTGGGCGGGGGGAGAGAATGAGCAGTTCTTC
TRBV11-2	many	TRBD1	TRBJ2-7	CASSTQGVYEQYF	TGTGCCAGCAGCACCCAGGGGGTTTACGAGCAGTACTTC
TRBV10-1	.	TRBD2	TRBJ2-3	CASSELVERGGRGTQYF	TGCGCCAGCAGTGAGTTAGTCGAGCGGGGGGGCCGAGGGACGCAGTATTTT
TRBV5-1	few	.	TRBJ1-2	CASSLETPNYGYTF	TGCGCCAGCAGCTTGGAGACACCTAACTATGGCTACACCTTC
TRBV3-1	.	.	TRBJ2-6	CASSQYLGSGALASSGANVLTF	TGTGCCAGCAGCCAATACCTGGGCTCGGGGGCCTTAGCGAGCTCTGGGGCCAACGTCCTGACTTTC
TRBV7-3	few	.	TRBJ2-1	CASSPETGHNEQFF	TGTGCCAGCAGCCCCGAGACAGGTCACAATGAGCAGTTCTTC
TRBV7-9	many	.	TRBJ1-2	CASSLLFDYGYTF	TGTGCCAGCAGCTTATTATTCGACTATGGCTACACCTTC
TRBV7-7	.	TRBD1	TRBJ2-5	CAGSRDSQETQYF	TGTGCTGGCAGTAGGGACAGCCAAGAGACCCAGTACTTC
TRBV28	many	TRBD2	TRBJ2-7	CASTPGTRLDEQYF	TGTGCCAGCACCCCCGGGACTAGGTTGGACGAGCAGTACTTC
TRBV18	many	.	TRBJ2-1	CASSPPVTDYNEQFF	TGTGCCAGCTCACCACCGGTTACAGACTACAATGAGCAGTTCTTC
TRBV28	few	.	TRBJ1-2	CASSFPGRWTWGYTF	TGTGCCAGCAGTTTCCCTGGACGCTGGACCTGGGGCTACACCTTC
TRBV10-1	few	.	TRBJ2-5	CASSDQDPETQYF	TGCGCCAGCAGTGATCAGGACCCAGAGACCCAGTACTTC
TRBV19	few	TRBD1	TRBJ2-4	CASSTGGTSNIQYF	TGTGCCAGTAGCACAGGGGGGACGAGCAACATTCAGTACTTC
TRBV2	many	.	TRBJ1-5	CASSEAPRDNQPQHF	TGTGCCAGCAGTGAAGCGCCCAGGGACAATCAGCCCCAGCATTTT
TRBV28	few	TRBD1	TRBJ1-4	CASSSRGTNEKLFF	TGTGCCAGCAGCTCCAGGGGGACTAATGAAAAACTGTTTTTT
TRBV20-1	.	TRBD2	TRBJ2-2	CSASASGDTGELFF	TGCAGTGCTAGTGCTAGCGGGGACACCGGGGAGCTGTTTTTT